A selection of T cell receptor beta chains follows, all from one sample in a study of early T cells in non-severe SARS-CoV-2 infection. Each CDR3 protein is one row after TCRdb ran MiXCR on the 5' RACE reads. The table includes around 60,000 distinct CDR3 sequences, 18% detected once. The source was whole blood, collected at baseline. These TCRs come from an adult who was a healthcare worker with PCR-confirmed SARS-CoV-2 infection or an uninfected control (not recorded which). Each CDR3 is given with its conserved first and last residue. A D gene is named only where the DNA matches it firmly. Clone size appears in some rows only: once, few, many, or a class for an expanded clone.

D gene: NA; J gene: TRBJ1-6; clone size: NA; V gene: TRBV27; CDR3 protein: CASSLFSGQGINSPLHF; CDR3 DNA: TGTGCCAGCAGTTTATTTTCCGGCCAGGGGATTAATTCACCCCTCCACTTT
D gene: TRBD1; J gene: TRBJ2-7; clone size: few; V gene: TRBV28; CDR3 protein: CASHLAGQGLDEQYF; CDR3 DNA: TGTGCCAGCCATTTAGCTGGACAGGGTCTCGACGAGCAGTACTTC
D gene: TRBD2; J gene: TRBJ2-7; clone size: NA; V gene: TRBV20-1; CDR3 protein: CSARSLSEREGPYEQYF; CDR3 DNA: TGCAGTGCTAGAAGTCTATCGGAGCGGGAGGGTCCCTACGAGCAGTACTTC
D gene: NA; J gene: TRBJ2-7; clone size: NA; V gene: TRBV6-1; CDR3 protein: CASSLGTASSYEQYF; CDR3 DNA: TGTGCCAGCAGCCTGGGGACCGCAAGCTCCTACGAGCAGTACTTC
D gene: NA; J gene: TRBJ2-1; clone size: NA; V gene: TRBV24-1; CDR3 protein: CATSDSDGIAHDEQFF; CDR3 DNA: TGTGCCACCAGTGATTCTGACGGGATCGCCCATGATGAGCAGTTCTTC
D gene: TRBD2; J gene: TRBJ2-7; clone size: NA; V gene: TRBV9; CDR3 protein: CASSPSPSGRPYEQYF; CDR3 DNA: TGTGCCAGCAGCCCCAGCCCCAGCGGGAGGCCCTACGAGCAGTACTTC
D gene: NA; J gene: TRBJ1-1; clone size: NA; V gene: TRBV19; CDR3 protein: CATSAQSTEAFF; CDR3 DNA: TGTGCCACTAGCGCACAATCGACTGAAGCTTTCTTT
D gene: NA; J gene: TRBJ2-7; clone size: few; V gene: TRBV27; CDR3 protein: CASGSTYEQYF; CDR3 DNA: TGTGCCAGCGGGAGTACCTACGAGCAGTACTTC
D gene: NA; J gene: TRBJ2-2; clone size: NA; V gene: TRBV12-3/TRBV12-4; CDR3 protein: CASSLAGEGPGELFF; CDR3 DNA: TGTGCCAGCAGTTTAGCGGGAGAAGGGCCCGGGGAGCTGTTTTTT
D gene: TRBD1; J gene: TRBJ2-3; clone size: few; V gene: TRBV2; CDR3 protein: CASSETGTGTDTQYF; CDR3 DNA: TGTGCCAGCAGCGAAACCGGGACAGGCACAGATACGCAGTATTTT
D gene: NA; J gene: TRBJ2-7; clone size: NA; V gene: TRBV7-2; CDR3 protein: CASSSWPGSSYEQYF; CDR3 DNA: TGTGCCAGCAGCTCTTGGCCAGGGAGCTCCTACGAGCAGTACTTC
D gene: NA; J gene: TRBJ2-7; clone size: NA; V gene: TRBV7-9; CDR3 protein: CASSTGQPNGYEQYF; CDR3 DNA: TGTGCCAGCAGTACGGGACAACCAAATGGGTACGAGCAGTACTTC
D gene: NA; J gene: TRBJ2-3; clone size: NA; V gene: TRBV29-1; CDR3 protein: CSVSDRSGTDTQYF; CDR3 DNA: TGCAGTGTCTCCGACAGGTCGGGCACAGATACGCAGTATTTT
D gene: TRBD2; J gene: TRBJ2-3; clone size: few; V gene: TRBV20-1; CDR3 protein: CSAIGTSGRFTDTQYF; CDR3 DNA: TGCAGTGCTATCGGGACTAGCGGGAGGTTTACAGATACGCAGTATTTT
D gene: NA; J gene: TRBJ2-7; clone size: few; V gene: TRBV2; CDR3 protein: CASNLRTASSYEQYF; CDR3 DNA: TGTGCCAGCAATCTCAGGACGGCTAGCTCCTACGAGCAGTACTTC
D gene: TRBD1; J gene: TRBJ1-2; clone size: NA; V gene: TRBV6-1; CDR3 protein: CASRKLGQSYTF; CDR3 DNA: TGTGCCAGCAGGAAATTGGGACAGTCCTACACCTTC
D gene: NA; J gene: TRBJ2-7; clone size: NA; V gene: TRBV7-2; CDR3 protein: CASSSPGHSSYEQYF; CDR3 DNA: TGTGCCAGCAGCTCCCCGGGACACAGCTCCTACGAGCAGTACTTC
D gene: NA; J gene: TRBJ2-1; clone size: few; V gene: TRBV7-9; CDR3 protein: CASTPSLPRDEQFF; CDR3 DNA: TGTGCCAGCACCCCGTCACTACCTCGGGATGAGCAGTTCTTC
D gene: NA; J gene: TRBJ1-2; clone size: few; V gene: TRBV6-6; CDR3 protein: CASSLDGGPPGYTF; CDR3 DNA: TGTGCCAGCAGTTTGGACGGAGGCCCCCCTGGCTACACCTTC
D gene: NA; J gene: TRBJ2-1; clone size: few; V gene: TRBV7-2; CDR3 protein: CASSFGGPPEQFF; CDR3 DNA: TGTGCCAGCAGCTTTGGCGGGCCCCCGGAGCAGTTCTTC
D gene: NA; J gene: TRBJ2-1; clone size: few; V gene: TRBV6-2/TRBV6-3; CDR3 protein: CASRPSWSGYNEQFF; CDR3 DNA: TGTGCCAGCAGGCCTAGCTGGAGCGGCTACAATGAGCAGTTCTTC
D gene: TRBD2; J gene: TRBJ2-1; clone size: NA; V gene: TRBV10-1; CDR3 protein: CASSSGRRGEQFF; CDR3 DNA: TGCGCCAGCTCTAGCGGGAGAAGGGGTGAGCAGTTCTTC
D gene: NA; J gene: TRBJ1-5; clone size: many; V gene: TRBV6-2/TRBV6-3; CDR3 protein: CASSLTGLQPQHF; CDR3 DNA: TGTGCCAGCAGTTTAACAGGGCTGCAGCCCCAGCATTTT
D gene: NA; J gene: TRBJ2-4; clone size: many; V gene: TRBV7-2; CDR3 protein: CASSLGGRVLGQGRNIQYF; CDR3 DNA: TGTGCCAGCAGCTTAGGCGGGAGGGTCCTCGGACAGGGCAGAAACATTCAGTACTTC
D gene: TRBD2; J gene: TRBJ2-2; clone size: few; V gene: TRBV24-1; CDR3 protein: CATSVTSGGPPGELFF; CDR3 DNA: TGTGCCACCAGTGTCACTAGCGGGGGCCCACCCGGGGAGCTGTTTTTT
D gene: TRBD2; J gene: TRBJ2-1; clone size: NA; V gene: TRBV20-1; CDR3 protein: CSPSGLAGFYNEQFF; CDR3 DNA: TGCAGTCCTAGTGGACTAGCGGGGTTTTATAATGAGCAGTTCTTC
D gene: TRBD2; J gene: TRBJ2-7; clone size: few; V gene: TRBV4-1; CDR3 protein: CASSQGWRSGTVQYF; CDR3 DNA: TGCGCCAGCAGCCAAGGTTGGCGTAGCGGGACCGTCCAGTACTTC
D gene: TRBD2; J gene: TRBJ2-3; clone size: few; V gene: TRBV29-1; CDR3 protein: CSVATSGGAADTQYF; CDR3 DNA: TGCAGCGTGGCCACTAGCGGGGGGGCAGCAGATACGCAGTATTTT
D gene: NA; J gene: TRBJ1-1; clone size: many; V gene: TRBV12-3/TRBV12-4; CDR3 protein: CASRLHPNTEAFF; CDR3 DNA: TGTGCCAGCAGACTACACCCGAACACTGAAGCTTTCTTT
D gene: NA; J gene: TRBJ2-4; clone size: few; V gene: TRBV5-1; CDR3 protein: CASSPKSGNIQYF; CDR3 DNA: TGCGCCAGCAGCCCCAAAAGTGGAAACATTCAGTACTTC
D gene: NA; J gene: TRBJ1-1; clone size: few; V gene: TRBV14; CDR3 protein: CASSPQQGGRKTFF; CDR3 DNA: TGTGCCAGCAGCCCGCAACAGGGAGGGCGTAAGACTTTCTTT
D gene: NA; J gene: TRBJ2-4; clone size: few; V gene: TRBV4-3; CDR3 protein: CASSQEISIGAFQYF; CDR3 DNA: TGCGCCAGCAGCCAAGAGATCTCAATAGGAGCGTTTCAGTACTTC
D gene: NA; J gene: TRBJ2-1; clone size: NA; V gene: TRBV9; CDR3 protein: CASSVVAGSDNEQFF; CDR3 DNA: TGTGCCAGCAGCGTAGTTGCCGGTTCTGACAATGAGCAGTTCTTC
D gene: NA; J gene: TRBJ1-1; clone size: few; V gene: TRBV7-2; CDR3 protein: CASSLESYTEAFF; CDR3 DNA: TGTGCCAGCAGCTTAGAATCGTACACTGAAGCTTTCTTT
D gene: TRBD1; J gene: TRBJ2-2; clone size: few; V gene: TRBV5-1; CDR3 protein: CASSLRRDRGRTGELFF; CDR3 DNA: TGCGCCAGCAGCTTGAGGAGGGACAGGGGCCGCACCGGGGAGCTGTTTTTT
D gene: TRBD1; J gene: TRBJ2-3; clone size: few; V gene: TRBV12-3/TRBV12-4; CDR3 protein: CASTLLRDRGRDTQYF; CDR3 DNA: TGTGCCAGCACCCTCCTCCGGGACAGGGGGCGTGATACGCAGTATTTT
D gene: NA; J gene: TRBJ2-1; clone size: NA; V gene: TRBV7-2; CDR3 protein: CASSPWGDNEQFF; CDR3 DNA: TGTGCCAGCAGCCCCTGGGGCGACAATGAGCAGTTCTTC